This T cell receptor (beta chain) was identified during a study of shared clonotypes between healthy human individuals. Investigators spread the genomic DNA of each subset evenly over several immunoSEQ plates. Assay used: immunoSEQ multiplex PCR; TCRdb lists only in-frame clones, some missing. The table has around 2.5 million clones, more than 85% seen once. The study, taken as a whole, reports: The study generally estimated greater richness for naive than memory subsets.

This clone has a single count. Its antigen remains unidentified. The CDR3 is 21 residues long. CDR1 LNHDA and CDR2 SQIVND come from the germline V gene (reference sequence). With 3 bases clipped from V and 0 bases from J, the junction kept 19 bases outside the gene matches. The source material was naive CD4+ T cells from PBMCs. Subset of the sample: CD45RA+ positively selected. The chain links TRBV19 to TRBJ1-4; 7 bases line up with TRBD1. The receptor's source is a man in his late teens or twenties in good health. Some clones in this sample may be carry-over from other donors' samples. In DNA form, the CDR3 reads TGTGCCAGTAGTATCACCCTACCCTTCAGGGGGAGTTTTCCAACTAATGAAAAACTGTTTTTT. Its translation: CASSITLPFRGSFPTNEKLFF.